This TCR beta chain comes out of a study of glioma-infiltrating T cells after dendritic cell vaccination. The CDR3 spans 14 residues. Germline lookup yields CDR1 ENHRY and CDR2 SYGVKD. The ends lost 3 bases at V and 8 bases at J; junction bases unmatched: 3. TCRB CDR3 was amplified from 2 ug genomic DNA or less. The repertoire was sequenced with immunoSEQ multiplex PCR; TCRdb's copy has only in-frame clones and lacks some. This sample has approximately 100,000 clones, with about 80% found just once. The V call is TRBV10-3, the J call TRBJ1-6; TRBD1 agrees at 8 bases. Sequencing used blood, obtained before dendritic cell vaccination. The receptor comes from a human donor with glioblastoma. The CDR3 DNA sequence: TGTGCCATCAGTGACAGGGGGCGGGATTCACCCCTCCACTTT. Its protein is CAISDRGRDSPLHF.